The TCR beta chain under discussion was sequenced for a study of Graves' ophthalmopathy and Graves' hyperthyroidism. From germline, CDR1 is SQVTM and CDR2 ANQGSEA. This CDR3 contains 13 residues. After removal of 5 bases from V and 11 bases from J, the junction contained 9 bases not matched to a gene. Investigators amplified TCR beta CDR3 regions from RNA transcripts. A first-round RT-PCR used HTBI primers, followed by a second-round multiplex PCR. TCRdb fed the multiplex PCR reads into MiXCR, producing one record per CDR3 protein. Of around 1.1 million distinct CDR3 sequences listed, 36% are singletons. Diagnosis used clinical symptoms, serum thyroxine, TRAb, thyroid ultrasound and orbital computed tomography. This clonotype was recorded only once. Its antigen remains unidentified. Findings of the study overall: Among expanded thyroid clonotypes above 0.001 frequency, most also occurred in blood.

Input material: peripheral blood or thyroid tissue (not recorded which). This receptor was obtained from an adult man with Graves' hyperthyroidism. The rearrangement uses TRBV29-1 and TRBJ2-6; 7 nucleotides align to TRBD1. CDR3 residues: CSVSQQGSYVLTF. For the CDR3, the DNA is TGCAGCGTTTCCCAACAGGGGTCCTACGTCCTGACTTTC.